The 17 T cell receptor beta chains below all came from one sample that was sequenced in a study of T cell responses to AZD1222 COVID-19 vaccine (dated by TCRdb to the early 2020s). Receptor amplification or capture employed the immunoSEQ multiplex PCR assay. In TCRdb, the immuneACCESS table is reduced to in-frame sequences with V and J assigned. These tables do not hold every clone; where another copy was compared, an unresolved V gene accounts for under half, and the others remain unexplained. Recorded for this sample are 150,000 to 200,000 clones; about 91% of them occurred a single time. The biggest ten clones account for 1.3% of the sample. Reading the label with the study, this specimen's time point is: about 28 days (+/-7) after the second vaccine dose. The sequencing here drew on peripheral blood, taken 28 days after the second AZD1222 dose. Receptors originate from an adult who received the AZD1222 COVID-19 vaccine.

V and J are TRBV2 and TRBJ1-5; TRBD1 aligns across 7 bases. CDR1 is SNHLY and CDR2 is FYNNEI in the germline V gene. The CDR3 has 14 residues. J gave up 3 bases and V 7 bases, and 6 bases lay outside the gene matches. The CDR3 sequence: CASKPGQLNQPQHF. CDR3 coding DNA: TGTGCCAGCAAACCGGGACAGCTCAATCAGCCCCAGCATTTT. Full variable domain (outside the CDR3, taken from reference TRBV2 and TRBJ1-5): EPEVTQTPSHQVTQMGQEVILRCVPISNHLYFYWYRQILGQKVEFLVSFYNNEISEKSEIFDDQFSVERPDGSNFTLKIRSTKLEDSAMYFCASKPGQLNQPQHFGDGTRLSIL.

The chain recombines TRBV27 with TRBJ2-1; no clear D. V shed 7 bases and J shed 4 bases, with 11 bases lying between them. From germline, CDR1 is MNHEY and CDR2 SMNVEV (reference sequence). The CDR3 runs 13 residues. As DNA, the CDR3 is TGTGCCAGCACCGGAAACTTGTACAATGAGCAGTTCTTC. Translated: CASTGNLYNEQFF.

CDR3 loop: CASSVGGGQDEQYF. In DNA form, the CDR3 reads TGTGCCAGCAGCGTAGGAGGAGGACAGGACGAGCAGTACTTC. The chain recombines TRBV9 with TRBJ2-7; 7 positions agree with TRBD1. The CDR3 extends over 14 amino acids. Germline loops: CDR1 SGDLS, CDR2 YYNGEE. V dropped 0 bases and J dropped 5; count of bases not matched to a gene: 5.

This clone has just a few counts. The chain has TRBV14 and TRBJ1-2; D not resolved. Trimming took off 0 bases at V and 2 bases at J, with 4 bases between the two ends. The CDR3 extends over 13 amino acids. From germline, CDR1 is SGHDN and CDR2 FVKESK. This CDR3 reads CASSQDRNYGYTF. CDR3 nucleotides: TGTGCCAGCAGCCAAGATCGGAACTATGGCTACACCTTC.

The gene calls are TRBV2 and TRBJ2-7, with D possibly being TRBD1 (5 bases). Trimming removed 5 bases at V and 7 bases at J, with 9 bases between. Germline CDR1 reads SNHLY; CDR2 reads FYNNEI. The CDR3 has 11 amino acids. The CDR3, as DNA: TGTGCCAGCAGTTGGACACGGGAGCAGTACTTC. Protein product: CASSWTREQYF.

With regard to this clone: The junction departs from the called germline gene at one end, perhaps through a read error. The identical CDR3 is also encoded by other nucleotide sequences in the sample. The V gene is TRBV6-4, the J gene TRBJ2-2; a possible D gene is TRBD2 (5 bases). Germline-derived CDR1 and CDR2 are MRHNA and SNTAGT. The CDR3 has 14 amino acids. The CDR3 here is CASSERGYTGELFF. In DNA, the CDR3 is TGTGCTAGCAGTGAGAGAGGGTACACCGGGGAGCTGTTTTTT.

The gene calls are TRBV19 and TRBJ1-1, with a weak D call TRBD1 (5 bases). This CDR3 region has 16 residues. The germline V gene has CDR1 LNHDA and CDR2 SQIVND (reference sequence). V was shortened by 7 bases and J by 5 bases, with 23 bases between the two germline ends. CDR3 region: CASTPFGGVGGTEAFF. The CDR3 coding sequence is TGTGCCAGTACCCCTTTCGGGGGGGTTGGAGGTACTGAAGCTTTCTTT. Drawing the rest from reference TRBV19 and TRBJ1-1, the complete variable domain is DGGITQSPKYLFRKEGQNVTLSCEQNLNHDAMYWYRQDPGQGLRLIYYSQIVNDFQKGDIAEGYSVSREKKESFPLTVTSAQKNPTAFYLCASTPFGGVGGTEAFFGQGTRLTVV.

The CDR3 reads CASSIRTSGNTEAFF. CDR3 DNA: TGTGCCAGTAGTATCCGAACTTCAGGGAACACTGAAGCTTTCTTT. J is TRBJ1-1 and V is TRBV19; no clear D. Trimming took 3 bases from V and 1 from J, leaving 12 bases between them. CDR3 length equals 15 residues. The V gene's germline CDR1 is LNHDA and CDR2 SQIVND (reference sequence).

The J gene is TRBJ1-2, the V gene TRBV11-2; 8 positions agree with TRBD1. The germline V gene has CDR1 SGHAT and CDR2 FQNNGV. After removal of 3 bases from V and 4 bases from J, the junction contained 7 bases not matched to a gene. The CDR3 totals 15 residues. In nucleotides, the CDR3 is TGTGCCAGCAGCTTCGAACAGGGGGTTCTCTATGGCTACACCTTC. This gives the protein CASSFEQGVLYGYTF.

The chain combines TRBV5-1 with TRBJ2-3; 12 nucleotides line up with TRBD1. The CDR3 is 18 amino acids. CDR1 SGHRS and CDR2 YFSETQ come from the germline V gene. Germline trimming cut 4 bases from V and 6 bases from J; bases unmatched to any gene: 15. Here the CDR3 DNA reads TGCGCCAGCAGCCCTCGCGCGGGACAGGGGGCCCCTTGGGATACGCAGTATTTT. Translated: CASSPRAGQGAPWDTQYF.

The chain employs TRBV5-4 and TRBJ1-4; 7 nucleotides match TRBD1. V dropped 2 bases and J dropped 7; count of bases not matched to a gene: 5. Germline V CDR1 and CDR2: SGHNT, YYREEE (reference sequence). This CDR3 contains 14 residues. CDR3 residues: CASSFGGGVEKLFF. The DNA for the CDR3 is TGTGCCAGCAGCTTCGGAGGGGGCGTTGAAAAACTGTTTTTT.

CDR3 in DNA: TGTGCCAGCAGTCCCGGGACCGTCCACGAGCAGTACTTC. Translating it yields CASSPGTVHEQYF. The V and J genes are TRBV27 and TRBJ2-7, with D possibly being TRBD1 or TRBD2 (5 bases each). V was shortened by 5 bases and J by 5 bases, with 13 bases between the two germline ends. There are 13 residues in the CDR3. Per the germline V gene, CDR1 is MNHEY and CDR2 is SMNVEV (reference sequence).

The chain recombines TRBV3-1 (or the pseudogene TRBV3-2) with TRBJ1-1, with D possibly TRBD1 on 5 matching bases. Germline V gene data show CDR1 as LGHDT and CDR2 as YNNKEL (reference sequence). V gave up 1 base and J gave up 4 bases, with 13 bases separating them. This CDR3 comprises 15 residues. CDR3: CASSQGAGPGTEAFF. The CDR3 region has the DNA TGTGCCAGCAGCCAAGGAGCAGGGCCGGGCACTGAAGCTTTCTTT.

The chain links TRBV30 to TRBJ1-1, with D hard to call. CDR1 and CDR2 (germline): GTSNPN, SVGIG (reference sequence). V was clipped by 0 bases and J by 5 bases, with 10 bases between them. This CDR3 region has 13 residues. CDR3 sequence reads: CAWSVSGLTEAFF. The CDR3 region has the DNA TGTGCCTGGAGTGTTTCGGGGTTAACTGAAGCTTTCTTT. The entire variable domain, with the rest obtained from reference TRBV30 and TRBJ1-1, is as follows: SQTIHQWPATLVQPVGSPLSLECTVEGTSNPNLYWYRQAAGRGLQLLFYSVGIGQISSEVPQNLSASRPQDRQFILSSKKLLLSDSGFYLCAWSVSGLTEAFFGQGTRLTVV.

The count of this clone is one. The rearrangement joins TRBV6-5 to TRBJ1-5, with TRBD1 as a possible D gene (5 bases). Germline CDR1 is MNHEY and CDR2 is SVGAGI. The V gene lost 6 bases and the J gene lost 4 bases, with 10 bases spanning the gap. The CDR3 has 13 residues. The CDR3 is CASSQGGNQPQHF. CDR3 nucleotide sequence: TGTGCCAGCAGCCAGGGCGGAAATCAGCCCCAGCATTTT.

CDR3 sequence: CASSSQASGNEQYF. The CDR3 DNA sequence: TGCGCCAGCAGCTCCCAAGCTAGCGGGAACGAGCAGTACTTC. The chain links TRBV5-1 to TRBJ2-7, with 9 bases lining up with TRBD2. This CDR3 has 14 amino acids. CDR1 and CDR2 (germline): SGHRS, YFSETQ. V lost 3 bases to trimming and J lost 5 bases; unmatched junction nucleotides: 6.

The rearrangement uses TRBV5-6 and TRBJ1-2; a possible D gene is TRBD1 (5 bases). There are 16 residues in the CDR3. Germline CDR1 is SGHDT and CDR2 is YYEEEE. V shed 0 bases and J shed 3 bases, with 15 bases lying between them. CDR3 amino acids: CASSLGGRGSDYGYTF. DNA for the CDR3: TGTGCCAGCAGCTTGGGGGGACGAGGTTCGGACTATGGCTACACCTTC.